This entry is about one TCR beta chain. Germline V gene lookup returns CDR1 MNHEY and CDR2 SMNVEV (reference sequence). This CDR3 contains 16 residues. Trimming at V came to 5 bases and at J to 5 bases, leaving 13 bases not matched to a gene. The data are from a study of shared clonotypes between healthy human individuals. Repertoires were generated with immunoSEQ multiplex PCR, while TCRdb's copy carries only in-frame clones and drops some. The table includes roughly 680,000 clones, about two thirds detected once. Sample: memory CD4+ T cells sorted from blood. The subset denotes: CD45RA-negative fraction. This receptor was obtained from a woman younger than 45 in good health. This sequence joins TRBV27 and TRBJ2-5, with TRBD1 matching 8 bases. The DNA of the CDR3 is TGTGCCAGCAGTGTCTACTCAGGGGGCGGGGAGGAGACCCAGTACTTC. Residues: CASSVYSGGGEETQYF.